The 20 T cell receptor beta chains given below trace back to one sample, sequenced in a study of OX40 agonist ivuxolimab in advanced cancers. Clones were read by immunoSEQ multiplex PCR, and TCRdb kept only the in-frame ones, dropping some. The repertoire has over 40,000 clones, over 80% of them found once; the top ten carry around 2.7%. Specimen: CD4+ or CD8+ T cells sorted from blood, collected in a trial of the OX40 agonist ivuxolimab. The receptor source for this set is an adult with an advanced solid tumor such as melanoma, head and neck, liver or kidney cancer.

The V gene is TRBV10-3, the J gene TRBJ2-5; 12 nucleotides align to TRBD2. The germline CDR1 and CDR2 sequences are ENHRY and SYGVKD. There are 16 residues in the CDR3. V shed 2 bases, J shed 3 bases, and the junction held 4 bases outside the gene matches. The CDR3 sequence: CAISEALAGGEETQYF. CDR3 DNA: TGTGCCATCAGTGAGGCACTAGCGGGAGGCGAAGAGACCCAGTACTTC.

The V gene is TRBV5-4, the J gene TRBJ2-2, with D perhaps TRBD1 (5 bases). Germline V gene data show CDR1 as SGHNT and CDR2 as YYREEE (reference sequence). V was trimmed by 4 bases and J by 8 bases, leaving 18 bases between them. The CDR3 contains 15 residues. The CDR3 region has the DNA TGTGCCAGCAGCCCGAGGCAGGGATTTGAGGGGGAGCTGTTTTTT. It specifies CASSPRQGFEGELFF.

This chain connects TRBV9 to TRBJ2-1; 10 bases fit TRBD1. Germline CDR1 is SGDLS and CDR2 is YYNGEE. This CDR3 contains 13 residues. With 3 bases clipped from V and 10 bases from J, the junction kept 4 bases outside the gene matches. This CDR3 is CASSARTGGEQFF. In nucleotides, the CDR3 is TGTGCCAGCAGCGCCCGGACAGGGGGGGAGCAGTTCTTC.

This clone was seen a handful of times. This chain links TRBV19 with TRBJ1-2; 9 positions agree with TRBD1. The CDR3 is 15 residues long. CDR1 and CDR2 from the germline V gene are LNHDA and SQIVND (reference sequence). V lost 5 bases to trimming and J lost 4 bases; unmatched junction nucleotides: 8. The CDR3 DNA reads TGTGCCAGTAGTGCCCGACAGGGGGAGGGCTATGGCTACACCTTC. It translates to CASSARQGEGYGYTF.

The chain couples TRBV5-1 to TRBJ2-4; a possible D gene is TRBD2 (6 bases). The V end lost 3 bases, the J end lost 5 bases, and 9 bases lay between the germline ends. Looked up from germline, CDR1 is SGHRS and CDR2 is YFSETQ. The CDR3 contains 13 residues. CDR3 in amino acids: CASSSPGENIQYF. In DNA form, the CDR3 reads TGCGCCAGCAGCTCCCCGGGGGAAAACATTCAGTACTTC.

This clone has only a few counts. The CDR3 coding sequence is TGTGCCAGCAGCTCCGCCGCAGAGCAGTTCTTC. Amino acids: CASSSAAEQFF. J is TRBJ2-1 and V is TRBV7-9; D is uncertain. Germline V gives CDR1 SEHNR, CDR2 FQNEAQ (reference sequence). This CDR3 is built from 11 residues. Trimming removed 4 bases from V and 10 bases from J, with 8 bases in between.

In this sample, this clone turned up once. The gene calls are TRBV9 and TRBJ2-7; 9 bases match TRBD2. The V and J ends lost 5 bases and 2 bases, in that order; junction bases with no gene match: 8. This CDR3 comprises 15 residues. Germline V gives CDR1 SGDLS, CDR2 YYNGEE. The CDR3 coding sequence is TGTGCCAGCAGTCCCGGCGGGGGGGGAGCCTACGAGCAGTACTTC. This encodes CASSPGGGGAYEQYF.

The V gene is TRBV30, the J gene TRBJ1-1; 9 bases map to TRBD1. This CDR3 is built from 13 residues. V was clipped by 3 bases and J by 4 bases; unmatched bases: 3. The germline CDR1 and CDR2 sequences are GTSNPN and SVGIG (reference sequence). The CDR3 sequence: CAWRGQGITEAFF. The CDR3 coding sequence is TGTGCCTGGAGGGGACAGGGTATCACTGAAGCTTTCTTT. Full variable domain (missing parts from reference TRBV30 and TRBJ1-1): SQTIHQWPATLVQPVGSPLSLECTVEGTSNPNLYWYRQAAGRGLQLLFYSVGIGQISSEVPQNLSASRPQDRQFILSSKKLLLSDSGFYLCAWRGQGITEAFFGQGTRLTVV.

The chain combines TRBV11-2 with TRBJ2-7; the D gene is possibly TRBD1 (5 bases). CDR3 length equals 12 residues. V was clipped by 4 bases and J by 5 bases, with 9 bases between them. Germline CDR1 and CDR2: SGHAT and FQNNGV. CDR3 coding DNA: TGTGCCAGCAGCTCCAGGGTGAACGAGCAGTACTTC. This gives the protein CASSSRVNEQYF.

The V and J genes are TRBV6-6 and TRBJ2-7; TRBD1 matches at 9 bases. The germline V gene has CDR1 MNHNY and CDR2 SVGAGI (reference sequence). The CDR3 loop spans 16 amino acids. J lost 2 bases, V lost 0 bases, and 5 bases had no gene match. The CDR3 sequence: CASSYSPDRGTYEQYF. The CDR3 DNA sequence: TGTGCCAGCAGTTACTCTCCGGACAGGGGAACCTACGAGCAGTACTTC.

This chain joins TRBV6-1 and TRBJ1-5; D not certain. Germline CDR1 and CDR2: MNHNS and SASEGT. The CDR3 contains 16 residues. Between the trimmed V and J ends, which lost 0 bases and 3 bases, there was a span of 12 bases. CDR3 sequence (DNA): TGTGCCAGCAGTGAAGCTTCAGGACGGTTCAATCAGCCCCAGCATTTT. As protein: CASSEASGRFNQPQHF.

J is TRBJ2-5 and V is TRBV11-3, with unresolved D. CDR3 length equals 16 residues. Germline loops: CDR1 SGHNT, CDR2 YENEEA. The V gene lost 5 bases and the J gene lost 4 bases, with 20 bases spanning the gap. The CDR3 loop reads CASSPTWAETSETQYF. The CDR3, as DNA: TGTGCCAGCAGCCCGACCTGGGCCGAGACGTCAGAGACCCAGTACTTC.

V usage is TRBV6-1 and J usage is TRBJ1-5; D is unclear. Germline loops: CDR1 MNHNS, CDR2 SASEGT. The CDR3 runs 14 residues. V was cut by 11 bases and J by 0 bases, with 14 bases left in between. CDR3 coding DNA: TGTGCCGCCGAGAGCTGGTATAGCAATCAGCCCCAGCATTTT. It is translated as CAAESWYSNQPQHF.

The CDR3 DNA follows: TGTGCCAGCAGCCGAACTAGCGGTAACAATGAGCAGTTCTTC. This encodes CASSRTSGNNEQFF. The chain joins TRBV7-9 to TRBJ2-1; 8 nucleotides align to TRBD2. The CDR3 runs to 14 residues. Germline V gene sequence: CDR1 SEHNR, CDR2 FQNEAQ (reference sequence). The trim removed 5 bases at V and 5 bases at J, leaving 5 bases unmatched.

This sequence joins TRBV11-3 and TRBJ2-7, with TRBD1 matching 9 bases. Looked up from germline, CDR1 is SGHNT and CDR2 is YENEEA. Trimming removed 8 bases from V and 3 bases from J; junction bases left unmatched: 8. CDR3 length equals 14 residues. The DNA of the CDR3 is TGTGCCAGCGGAACAACAGGGGGCAGCTACGAGCAGTACTTC. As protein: CASGTTGGSYEQYF.

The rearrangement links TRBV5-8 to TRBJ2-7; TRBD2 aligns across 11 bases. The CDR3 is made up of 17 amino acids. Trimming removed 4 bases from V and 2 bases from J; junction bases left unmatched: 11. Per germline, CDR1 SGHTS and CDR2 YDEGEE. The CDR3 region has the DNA TGTGCCAGCAGCCGTCCCCGGGGACTAGCGGTTACCTACGAGCAGTACTTC. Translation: CASSRPRGLAVTYEQYF.

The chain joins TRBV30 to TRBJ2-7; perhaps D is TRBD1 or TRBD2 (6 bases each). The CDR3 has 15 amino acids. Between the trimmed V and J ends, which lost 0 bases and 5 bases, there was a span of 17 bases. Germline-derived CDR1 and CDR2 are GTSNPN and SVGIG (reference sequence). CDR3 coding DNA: TGTGCCTGGAGTGTCGGCTATGGGGGCGGGAACGAGCAGTACTTC. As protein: CAWSVGYGGGNEQYF. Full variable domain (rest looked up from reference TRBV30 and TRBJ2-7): SQTIHQWPATLVQPVGSPLSLECTVEGTSNPNLYWYRQAAGRGLQLLFYSVGIGQISSEVPQNLSASRPQDRQFILSSKKLLLSDSGFYLCAWSVGYGGGNEQYFGPGTRLTVT.

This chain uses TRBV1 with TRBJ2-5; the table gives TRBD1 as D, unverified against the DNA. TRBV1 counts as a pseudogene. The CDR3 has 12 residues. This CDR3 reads CTSNHTEETQYF. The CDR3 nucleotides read TGCACCAGCAACCATACAGAAGAGACCCAGTACTTC.

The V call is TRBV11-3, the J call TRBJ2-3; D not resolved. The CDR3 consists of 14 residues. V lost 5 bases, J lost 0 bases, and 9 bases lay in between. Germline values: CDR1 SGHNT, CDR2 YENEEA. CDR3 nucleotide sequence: TGTGCCAGCAGCCCAACGACTAGCACAGATACGCAGTATTTT. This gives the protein CASSPTTSTDTQYF. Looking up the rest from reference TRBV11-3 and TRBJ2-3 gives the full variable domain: EAGVVQSPRYKIIEKKQPVAFWCNPISGHNTLYWYLQNLGQGPELLIRYENEEAVDDSQLPKDRFSAERLKGVDSTLKIQPAELGDSAVYLCASSPTTSTDTQYFGPGTRLTVL.

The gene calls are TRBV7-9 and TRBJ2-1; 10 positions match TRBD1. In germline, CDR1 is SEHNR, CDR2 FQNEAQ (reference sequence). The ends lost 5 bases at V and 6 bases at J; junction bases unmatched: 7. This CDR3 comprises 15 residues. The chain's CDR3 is CASSLRDRGFNEQFF. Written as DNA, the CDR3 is TGTGCCAGCAGCCTCCGGGACAGGGGTTTCAATGAGCAGTTCTTC.